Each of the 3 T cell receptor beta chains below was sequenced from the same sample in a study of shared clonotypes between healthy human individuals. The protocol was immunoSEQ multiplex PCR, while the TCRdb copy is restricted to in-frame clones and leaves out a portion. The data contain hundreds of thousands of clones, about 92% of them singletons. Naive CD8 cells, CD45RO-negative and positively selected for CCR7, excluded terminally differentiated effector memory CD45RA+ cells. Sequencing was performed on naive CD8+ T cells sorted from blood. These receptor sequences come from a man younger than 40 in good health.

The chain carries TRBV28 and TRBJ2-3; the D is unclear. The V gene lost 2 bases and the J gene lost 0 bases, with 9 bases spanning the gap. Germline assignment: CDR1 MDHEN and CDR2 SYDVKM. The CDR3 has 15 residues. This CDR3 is CASSLLAASTDTQYF. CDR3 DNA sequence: TGTGCCAGCAGTTTACTGGCCGCTAGCACAGATACGCAGTATTTT.

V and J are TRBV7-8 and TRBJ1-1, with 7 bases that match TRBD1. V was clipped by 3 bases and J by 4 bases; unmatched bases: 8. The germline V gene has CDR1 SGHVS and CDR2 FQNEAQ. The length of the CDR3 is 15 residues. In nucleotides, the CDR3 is TGTGCCAGCAGCTTGGACAGGTCATCTGGCACTGAAGCTTTCTTT. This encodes CASSLDRSSGTEAFF.

CDR3 in amino acids: CASSSELGLRTNEKLFF. CDR3 coding DNA: TGTGCCAGCAGCTCGGAACTGGGACTTCGAACTAATGAAAAACTGTTTTTT. The V call is TRBV5-4, the J call TRBJ1-4, with D maybe TRBD1 (5 bases). Trimming took 3 bases from V and 1 from J, leaving 16 bases between them. The CDR3 runs 17 residues. Germline values: CDR1 SGHNT, CDR2 YYREEE (reference sequence).